This entry lists 2 T cell receptor beta chains sequenced from one sample in a study of immune evolution from preneoplasia to lung adenocarcinoma. The assay was immunoSEQ multiplex PCR, and TCRdb's table has in-frame clones only and misses some. The profile shows roughly 40,000 clones, roughly 80% of them singletons. Sequencing was carried out using FFPE invasive lung adenocarcinoma tissue. These receptors all come from a person between 55 and 69 years old with lung adenocarcinoma.

The CDR3: CASSGDGNQPQHF. The CDR3, as DNA: TGTGCCAGCAGTGGGGACGGAAATCAGCCCCAGCATTTT. The rearrangement joins TRBV2 to TRBJ1-5; tentative D call: TRBD1 (5 bases). V gave up 4 bases and J gave up 4 bases, with 8 bases separating them. CDR3 length equals 13 residues. The germline CDR1 and CDR2 sequences are SNHLY and FYNNEI.

The chain recombines TRBV28 with TRBJ2-7; D might be TRBD1 (6 bases). V lost 6 bases and J lost 3, with 18 bases in between. The CDR3 is 15 residues long. Germline V gene lookup returns CDR1 MDHEN and CDR2 SYDVKM. CDR3 DNA sequence: TGTGCCAGCAGCGGAACAGGGTCCTCTCTCTACGAGCAGTACTTC. It yields the protein CASSGTGSSLYEQYF.